This T cell receptor (beta chain) emerged from a study of identical twins. In TCRdb, the 5' RACE reads were re-called with MiXCR into one record per CDR3 protein. The sample lists about 250,000 distinct CDR3 sequences, around 15% occurring once. Findings and limits, study-wide: Those out-of-frame alpha sequences shared by twins showed an excess of low generation probability. In beta out-of-frame sequences, the excess sharing between twins was weaker. Memory repertoires lacked the insertion deficit that abundant cord blood beta clonotypes showed.

V lost 4 bases and J lost 4; bases outside the gene matches: 9. The CDR3 covers 16 residues. CDR1 SGHRS and CDR2 YFSETQ come from the germline V gene. As to this clonotype: What it binds is not known.

The clonotype originates from a young woman in good health. The chain employs TRBV5-1 and TRBJ2-2; 8 bases are shared with TRBD1. The sample was memory (CD45RO+) T cells sorted from blood. The CDR3 loop is CASSPTGQGTTGELFF. In DNA form, the CDR3 reads TGCGCCAGCAGCCCGACCGGACAGGGAACCACCGGGGAGCTGTTTTTT.